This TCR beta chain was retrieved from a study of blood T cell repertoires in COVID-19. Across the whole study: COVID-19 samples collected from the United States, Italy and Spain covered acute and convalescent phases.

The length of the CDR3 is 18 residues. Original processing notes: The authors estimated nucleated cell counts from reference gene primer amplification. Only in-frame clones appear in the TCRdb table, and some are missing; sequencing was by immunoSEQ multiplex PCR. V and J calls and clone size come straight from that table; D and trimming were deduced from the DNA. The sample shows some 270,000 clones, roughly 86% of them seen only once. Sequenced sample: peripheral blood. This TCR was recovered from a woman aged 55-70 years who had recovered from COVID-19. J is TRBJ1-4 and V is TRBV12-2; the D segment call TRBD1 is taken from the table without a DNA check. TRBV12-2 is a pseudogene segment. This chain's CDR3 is CASRLDRGRLPTNEKLFF. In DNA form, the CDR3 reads TGTGCAAGTCGCCTTGACAGGGGCCGACTTCCAACTAATGAAAAACTGTTTTTT.